This T cell receptor (beta chain) was retrieved from a study of shared T cell receptors in the human thymus. The CDR3 totals 17 residues. V lost 2 bases to trimming and J lost 4 bases, with 21 bases between them. Germline CDR1 SGDLS, CDR2 YYNGEE. Produced via immunoSEQ multiplex PCR; TCRdb's table is partial and in-frame only. This repertoire shows 500,000 to 550,000 clones, 75% to 85% found once; its top ten account for around 0.012%. This same sample was also taken into another study, of human thymus T cells. That work states: It was healthy Finnish infants having corrective surgery for congenital heart defects who were the donors. Thymus pieces cut out during corrective heart surgery were the tissue that was used. An apparent bias in V and J gene usage was seen in thymic and blood repertoires. Reports from related research described highly overlapping thymic repertoires among unrelated individuals.

The chain carries TRBV9 and TRBJ1-1, with D uncertain. Sample: thymocytes. The clonotype was recovered from a boy under three years old with a congenital heart defect. The CDR3 loop reads CASSVSMGVGGVTEAFF. CDR3 coding DNA: TGTGCCAGCAGCGTCTCCATGGGAGTCGGCGGGGTCACTGAAGCTTTCTTT.